This TCR beta chain was identified in a study of T cell responses to AZD1222 COVID-19 vaccine. Regarding the study as a whole: In all cases, repertoires were sampled only after the peak T cell response. Reportedly, nearly half the spike-specific TCRs target unmutated variant regions. Clonal diversity was possibly underestimated, and white British individuals and females predominated among donors. The CD4 TCRs associated with vaccination extended across spike and predominated at 160-218 and 743-854.

Deletions cut 0 bases from V and 1 base from J, with 11 bases between. CDR1 and CDR2 from the germline V gene are SGHTS and YDEGEE. The CDR3 contains 17 residues. About this clone: What it binds is not known.

The data were produced by immunoSEQ multiplex PCR, yet TCRdb's version contains in-frame clones alone and is incomplete. The profile shows about 60,000 clones, approximately 83% of them singletons. This clonotype was sampled from an adult in good health. The chain has TRBV5-8 and TRBJ1-6; TRBD1 might be the D (6 bases). The source was peripheral blood, collected on day 0 of AZD1222 vaccination. The CDR3 DNA follows: TGTGCCAGCAGCTTGGTCGGGGGCGTATCCTATAATTCACCCCTCCACTTT. Protein sequence: CASSLVGGVSYNSPLHF.